Included here is one TCR beta chain sequence, with context. Its antigen is not identified. This entry comes from a study of early T cells in non-severe SARS-CoV-2 infection. Study in general: Unpaired chains resulted from sequencing bulk RNA of unsorted whole blood.

Trimming removed 6 bases from V and 1 base from J; junction bases left unmatched: 8. This CDR3 comprises 15 residues. Germline CDR1 reads MNHEY; CDR2 reads SVGAGI. Study results and limitations: VDJdb-based matching was biased toward anti-spike CD8 responses and missed private and CD4 specificities.

Individual cDNA molecules carried attached unique molecular identifiers. One entry per CDR3 protein results from TCRdb running MiXCR on the 5' RACE reads. This sample carries 50,000 to 60,000 distinct CDR3 sequences, approximately 6.7% of them seen once, and the ten largest clones take less than 5%. The sample taken for sequencing was whole blood. This clonotype was sampled from an adult who was a healthcare worker with PCR-confirmed SARS-CoV-2 infection or an uninfected control (not recorded which). The J gene is TRBJ1-2, the V gene TRBV6-5, with 7 bases that match TRBD1. This CDR3 is CASRPGQKVNYGYTF. The DNA for the CDR3 is TGTGCCAGCAGGCCGGGACAGAAGGTTAACTATGGCTACACCTTC.